The 10 T cell receptor beta chains below all came from one sample that was sequenced in a study of beta chain features in type 1 diabetes. As every portion of the isolated RNA was reverse transcribed, the sequencing read expressed TCRB transcripts. Libraries were prepared by immunoSEQ multiplex PCR; TCRdb keeps only in-frame clonotypes and omits some of them. Counted here are about 240,000 clones, approximately 15% occurring once; the ten biggest clones make up approximately 0.02%. Study outcomes and limitations: Significant though moderate, a shortening of TCRB CDR3s appeared in all four CD4+ subsets of Type 1 diabetes patients.

Their recognized antigens are unknown. Sample: naive CD4+ T cells from blood. The receptors stem from a man aged 25 to 40 with type 1 diabetes.

The chain combines TRBV5-1 with TRBJ1-1; D is perhaps TRBD1 (6 bases). This CDR3 is built from 15 residues. Trimming removed 5 bases at V and 0 bases at J, with 14 bases between. In germline, CDR1 is SGHRS, CDR2 YFSETQ. This CDR3 is CASSLTGALNTEAFF. The CDR3 region has the DNA TGCGCCAGCAGTCTGACAGGAGCCCTGAACACTGAAGCTTTCTTT.

This chain uses TRBV30 with TRBJ1-1; 9 bases agree with TRBD1. The CDR3 spans 15 residues. Germline V gives CDR1 GTSNPN, CDR2 SVGIG (reference sequence). V trimming: 6 bases; J trimming: 2 bases; junction bases outside the gene matches: 10. The chain's CDR3 is CACLPGQGLNTEAFF. The CDR3 DNA sequence: TGTGCCTGCCTTCCGGGACAGGGACTCAACACTGAAGCTTTCTTT. Full variable domain (remainder filled in from reference TRBV30 and TRBJ1-1): SQTIHQWPATLVQPVGSPLSLECTVEGTSNPNLYWYRQAAGRGLQLLFYSVGIGQISSEVPQNLSASRPQDRQFILSSKKLLLSDSGFYLCACLPGQGLNTEAFFGQGTRLTVV.

This clone was detected only a few times. In nucleotides, the CDR3 is TGTGCCATCAGTGAGTCACCTCGACAGGGACAAGGCAATCAGCCCCAGCATTTT. Translated, it gives CAISESPRQGQGNQPQHF. This chain joins TRBV10-3 and TRBJ1-5, with TRBD1 identical over 7 bases. V was clipped by 0 bases and J by 2 bases; unmatched bases: 10. The CDR3 is made up of 18 amino acids. Germline CDR1 and CDR2: ENHRY and SYGVKD.

The gene calls are TRBV2 and TRBJ2-3; TRBD2 matches 8 bases. Germline assignment: CDR1 SNHLY and CDR2 FYNNEI. The length of the CDR3 is 14 residues. Trimming removed 6 bases from V and 3 bases from J; junction bases left unmatched: 5. The CDR3 DNA reads TGTGCCAGCAGCGAAAGCGGGAGAACAGATACGCAGTATTTT. Translation: CASSESGRTDTQYF.

This clone was detected a few times. The chain has TRBV29-1 and TRBJ2-1; 8 bases fit TRBD1. Germline CDR1 SQVTM, CDR2 ANQGSEA. There are 12 residues in the CDR3. After removal of 7 bases from V and 6 bases from J, the junction contained 5 bases not matched to a gene. CDR3 in DNA: TGCAGCGGGGGACAGGTCGGCAATGAGCAGTTCTTC. Encoded protein: CSGGQVGNEQFF.

V gene TRBV5-4 combines with J gene TRBJ2-7; 7 bases agree with TRBD2. V lost 0 bases and J lost 4; bases outside the gene matches: 4. From germline, CDR1 is SGHNT and CDR2 YYREEE (reference sequence). This CDR3 has 14 residues. The CDR3 loop is CASSLGGRDYEQYF. In nucleotides, the CDR3 is TGTGCCAGCAGCTTGGGCGGGAGAGATTACGAGCAGTACTTC.

This clone was seen a few times. CDR3 sequence reads: CASTILSGEQFF. DNA of the CDR3: TGTGCCAGCACCATTCTTAGTGGTGAGCAGTTCTTC. The chain couples TRBV11-1 to TRBJ2-1, with D unresolved. Trimming took 7 bases from V and 9 from J, leaving 13 bases between them. This CDR3 has 12 amino acids. The germline gives CDR1 SGHAT, CDR2 FQDESV (reference sequence).

There are a few counts of this clone. This chain links TRBV10-3 with TRBJ1-1; no clear D gene. V lost 4 bases to trimming and J lost 1 base, with 7 bases between them. Germline assignment: CDR1 ENHRY and CDR2 SYGVKD. The CDR3 is made up of 13 amino acids. The CDR3 sequence: CAISGHPNTEAFF. The CDR3 DNA sequence: TGTGCCATCAGTGGACACCCGAACACTGAAGCTTTCTTT.

The chain has TRBV5-1 and TRBJ2-5, with TRBD1 matching over 8 bases. Germline V gives CDR1 SGHRS, CDR2 YFSETQ. The V gene end was trimmed by 4 bases and the J gene end by 3 bases; junction bases not matched to a gene: 5. The CDR3 covers 14 residues. The CDR3 sequence is CASSIGQGEETQYF. The CDR3 nucleotides read TGCGCCAGCAGCATAGGACAGGGCGAAGAGACCCAGTACTTC.

The chain couples TRBV6-5 to TRBJ2-7; tentative D call: TRBD1 (6 bases). CDR3 size: 14 residues. From germline, CDR1 is MNHEY and CDR2 SVGAGI. With 2 bases removed from V and 6 bases from J, the gap between germline ends came to 14 bases. CDR3 coding DNA: TGTGCCAGCAGTTACGGTCCGGGACAAGGCGAGCAGTACTTC. Its protein product is CASSYGPGQGEQYF.